Listed below are T cell receptor beta chains from one sample, sequenced in a study of cytotoxic CD8 clonotypes in ibrutinib-treated CLL. The protocol was immunoSEQ multiplex PCR, while the TCRdb copy is restricted to in-frame clones and leaves out a portion. The sample comprises some 350,000 clones, around 66% of which are singletons, and around 6.5% rests with the top ten. The sequencing here drew on PBMCs, taken after 36 months of ibrutinib treatment. Receptors were obtained from a human donor with chronic lymphocytic leukemia. The CDR3 runs from the conserved cysteine through the conserved F or W. The order of the fields is J gene, clone size, V gene, D gene, CDR3 DNA, CDR3 protein. The D gene is left open where the match is weak. The listing skips clone size in some rows; elsewhere it reads once, few, many or a size class.

j_gene: TRBJ2-3
abundance: -
v_gene: TRBV9
d_gene: -
CDR3nt: TGTGCCAGCCGCGTGGGGGACCATCTGGATACGCAGTATTTT
CDR3aa: CASRVGDHLDTQYF

j_gene: TRBJ2-1
abundance: -
v_gene: TRBV6-6
d_gene: TRBD2
CDR3nt: TGTGCCAGCAGTTACGGACTAGCGGGTTTCTACAATGAGCAGTTCTTC
CDR3aa: CASSYGLAGFYNEQFF

j_gene: TRBJ2-6
abundance: few
v_gene: TRBV29-1
d_gene: -
CDR3nt: TGCAGCGTCGGAAACTCTGGGGCCAACGTCCTGACTTTC
CDR3aa: CSVGNSGANVLTF

j_gene: TRBJ2-7
abundance: -
v_gene: TRBV27
d_gene: TRBD1
CDR3nt: TGTGCCAGCAGTGACAGGGTGAAGAACGAGCAGTACTTC
CDR3aa: CASSDRVKNEQYF

j_gene: TRBJ1-1
abundance: -
v_gene: TRBV28
d_gene: -
CDR3nt: TGTGCCAGCAGTTCATCCGGGATAAACACTGAAGCTTTCTTT
CDR3aa: CASSSSGINTEAFF

j_gene: TRBJ2-7
abundance: -
v_gene: TRBV28
d_gene: -
CDR3nt: TGTGCCAGCAGCATGGGGGGAGGTCGGACCTACGAGCAGTACTTC
CDR3aa: CASSMGGGRTYEQYF

j_gene: TRBJ2-1
abundance: -
v_gene: TRBV6-6
d_gene: TRBD1
CDR3nt: TGTGCCAGCTTCGGGGCAGGGGGCTCCTACAATGAGCAGTTCTTC
CDR3aa: CASFGAGGSYNEQFF

j_gene: TRBJ2-3
abundance: few
v_gene: TRBV6-5
d_gene: TRBD2
CDR3nt: TGTGCCAGCTCTATGTGGACTAGCTTGGTAGATACGCAGTATTTT
CDR3aa: CASSMWTSLVDTQYF

j_gene: TRBJ2-5
abundance: -
v_gene: TRBV5-5
d_gene: -
CDR3nt: TGTGCCAGCAGCCCTCTTCAGGGTCGGGAGACCCAGTACTTC
CDR3aa: CASSPLQGRETQYF

j_gene: TRBJ1-5
abundance: -
v_gene: TRBV6-5
d_gene: -
CDR3nt: TGTGCCAGCAGTTACTCAGGGGGCAATCAGCCCCAGCATTTT
CDR3aa: CASSYSGGNQPQHF

j_gene: TRBJ2-1
abundance: -
v_gene: TRBV5-1
d_gene: TRBD1
CDR3nt: TGCGCCAGCAGCCCCGGACAGGGTTTGGATGAGCAGTTCTTC
CDR3aa: CASSPGQGLDEQFF

j_gene: TRBJ1-1
abundance: -
v_gene: TRBV19
d_gene: -
CDR3nt: TGTGCCAGTAGCCGGACCTATAACATGAACACTGAAGCTTTCTTT
CDR3aa: CASSRTYNMNTEAFF

j_gene: TRBJ2-2
abundance: -
v_gene: TRBV2
d_gene: TRBD1
CDR3nt: TGTGCCAGCAGTGATCCCGGGACAGGGAACACCGGGGAGCTGTTTTTT
CDR3aa: CASSDPGTGNTGELFF

j_gene: TRBJ1-3
abundance: once
v_gene: TRBV29-1
d_gene: -
CDR3nt: TGCAGCGTTGCGTCGGTCGGAAACACCATATATTTT
CDR3aa: CSVASVGNTIYF

j_gene: TRBJ2-4
abundance: -
v_gene: TRBV23-1
d_gene: -
CDR3nt: TGCGCCAGCAGTCGGTCAGGGGAGGTAGACATTCAGTACTTC
CDR3aa: CASSRSGEVDIQYF

j_gene: TRBJ1-2
abundance: -
v_gene: TRBV12-5
d_gene: TRBD1
CDR3nt: TGTGCTAGTGGTTTCTCGACAGGGAACTATGGCTACACCTTC
CDR3aa: CASGFSTGNYGYTF

j_gene: TRBJ2-1
abundance: -
v_gene: TRBV4-1
d_gene: TRBD1
CDR3nt: TGCGCCAGCAGCACCCTTTTATTCCGGGACAGGGGGTACAATGAGCAGTTCTTC
CDR3aa: CASSTLLFRDRGYNEQFF

j_gene: TRBJ2-3
abundance: -
v_gene: TRBV15
d_gene: -
CDR3nt: TGTGCCACCGGGGAGGAGTTAGCGGGCACAGATACGCAGTATTTT
CDR3aa: CATGEELAGTDTQYF

j_gene: TRBJ1-6
abundance: -
v_gene: TRBV4-2
d_gene: -
CDR3nt: TGTGCCAGCAGCCAAGATCCCATGGGCCACCTCCACTTT
CDR3aa: CASSQDPMGHLHF

j_gene: TRBJ1-2
abundance: -
v_gene: TRBV19
d_gene: -
CDR3nt: TGTGCCAGTAGTATATTAAGGGGCGGCAACTATGGCTACACCTTC
CDR3aa: CASSILRGGNYGYTF

j_gene: TRBJ2-2
abundance: -
v_gene: TRBV7-6
d_gene: -
CDR3nt: TGTGCCAGCGCGACTACAAATGCCGGGGAGCTGTTTTTT
CDR3aa: CASATTNAGELFF

j_gene: TRBJ2-7
abundance: few
v_gene: TRBV6-6
d_gene: TRBD1
CDR3nt: TGTGCCAGCAGTTACGGACAGGGGACTTACGAGCAGTACTTC
CDR3aa: CASSYGQGTYEQYF

j_gene: TRBJ2-7
abundance: -
v_gene: TRBV11-2
d_gene: -
CDR3nt: TGTGCCAGCAGCAAGGGGGGCGGAAGCTCCTACGAGCAGTACTTC
CDR3aa: CASSKGGGSSYEQYF

j_gene: TRBJ2-1
abundance: -
v_gene: TRBV7-9
d_gene: -
CDR3nt: TGTGCCAGCAGCTTTATCCGGGACCTAGACAATGAGCAGTTCTTC
CDR3aa: CASSFIRDLDNEQFF